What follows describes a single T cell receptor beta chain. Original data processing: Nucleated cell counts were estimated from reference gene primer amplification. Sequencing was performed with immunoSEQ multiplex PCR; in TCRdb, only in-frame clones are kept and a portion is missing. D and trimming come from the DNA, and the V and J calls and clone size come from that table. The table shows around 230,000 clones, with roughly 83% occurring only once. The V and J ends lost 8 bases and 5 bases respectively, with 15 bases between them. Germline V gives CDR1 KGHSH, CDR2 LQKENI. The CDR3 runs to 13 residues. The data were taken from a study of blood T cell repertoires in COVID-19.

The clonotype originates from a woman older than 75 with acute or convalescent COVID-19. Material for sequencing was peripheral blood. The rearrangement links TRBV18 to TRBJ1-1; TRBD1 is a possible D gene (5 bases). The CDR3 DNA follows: TGTGCCAGCACTCAGGGAATGGAAACTGAAGCTTTCTTT. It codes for CASTQGMETEAFF.